The rows below give T cell receptor beta chains drawn from one sample of a study of response to subunit inactivated influenza vaccine. TCRdb re-derived calls from the RT-PCR reads in MiXCR, one entry per CDR3 protein. The sample contains 430,000 or so distinct CDR3 sequences, approximately 11% of which appear only once. The specimen was PBMCs from blood, collected roughly 45 days after vaccination. These receptors originate from a man aged 45-60 years who received an inactivated influenza vaccine. Both conserved end residues are part of each CDR3. The D gene is left open where the match is weak. Clone size is not always given. Where it is, it says once, few, many or a class for expanded clones.

-,TRBJ2-5,few,TRBV20-1,TGCAGTGCAAGGCCGACAGGGATCGGGGGGACCCAGTACTTC,CSARPTGIGGTQYF
-,TRBJ2-1,few,TRBV11-2,TGTGCCAGCAGCCCTCCATCGCTAGACAGACGGAAGCCTGAGCAGTTCTTC,CASSPPSLDRRKPEQFF
TRBD2,TRBJ2-4,-,TRBV4-3,TGCGCCAGCAGCCACGGACTAGCGGTACCCAAAAACATTCAGTACTTC,CASSHGLAVPKNIQYF
-,TRBJ2-3,few,TRBV7-9,TGTGCCAGCAGCATGGGCACAGATACGCAGTATTTT,CASSMGTDTQYF
-,TRBJ2-3,few,TRBV29-1,TGCAGCGTTGTCGTCAGGGGGGTAACAGATACGCAGTATTTT,CSVVVRGVTDTQYF
-,TRBJ2-7,-,TRBV29-1,TGCAGCATCCAACAACGGGGGTCCCACGAGCAGTACTTC,CSIQQRGSHEQYF
-,TRBJ2-3,-,TRBV12-3/TRBV12-4,TGTGCCAGCAGGACAGGGGAGGGGTCAGGCACAGATACGCAGTATTTT,CASRTGEGSGTDTQYF
-,TRBJ2-5,few,TRBV7-9,TGTGCCAGCAGCAAGCAGGGGTACCAAGAGACCCAGTACTTC,CASSKQGYQETQYF
TRBD2,TRBJ2-5,many,TRBV7-8,TGTGCCAGCAGGCTTAGCGGGAGATCAGAGACCCAGTACTTC,CASRLSGRSETQYF
-,TRBJ2-5,few,TRBV11-1,TGTGCCAGCAGCTCGGAGACAGACCAAGAGACCCAGTACTTC,CASSSETDQETQYF
-,TRBJ1-4,once,TRBV18,TGTGCCAGCTCACCAGAGGATTGGACTAATGAAAAACTGTTTTTC,CASSPEDWTNEKLFF
-,TRBJ2-3,-,TRBV4-3,TGCGCCAGCAGCCAAGATGGCCAGGGTATTATAGATACGCAGTATTTT,CASSQDGQGIIDTQYF
-,TRBJ2-5,-,TRBV5-1,TGCGCCAGCAGCTTGGGACAAAGCAGCCCAGAGACCCAGTACTTC,CASSLGQSSPETQYF
TRBD2,TRBJ2-2,many,TRBV12-3/TRBV12-4,TGTGCCAGCAGTTTACGGACTAGCGGGACCGGGGAGCTGTTTTTT,CASSLRTSGTGELFF
-,TRBJ1-5,-,TRBV20-1,TGCAGTGCTACCACCTCTTGGGGATGGAATCAGCCCCAGCATTTT,CSATTSWGWNQPQHF
-,TRBJ1-1,few,TRBV20-1,TGCAGTGCTAGAGTGAGGAGGGCCGGGGCAGCTTTCTTT,CSARVRRAGAAFF
TRBD1,TRBJ2-1,-,TRBV20-1,TGCAGTGCCAGCACAGGGGTTGGATACAATGAGCAGTTCTTC,CSASTGVGYNEQFF
-,TRBJ1-5,many,TRBV7-6,TGTGCCAGCAGCTTAGAGGGAAGTCAGCGCAATCAGCCCCAGCATTTT,CASSLEGSQRNQPQHF
TRBD2,TRBJ2-1,many,TRBV20-1,TGCAGTGCTAGAGATCTTAGGACTAGCGTCAATGAGCAGTTCTTC,CSARDLRTSVNEQFF
-,TRBJ2-7,-,TRBV7-9,TGTGCCAGCAGCGCCACCGGGACACCCACATCCTACGAGCAGTACTTC,CASSATGTPTSYEQYF
-,TRBJ2-1,many,TRBV29-1,TGCAGCGTTACGGACCTGGGTCAGCAGTTCTTC,CSVTDLGQQFF
-,TRBJ2-2,few,TRBV4-3,TGCGCCAGCAGCCAAGAATGGCGGGGATACACCGGGGAGCTGTTTTTT,CASSQEWRGYTGELFF
-,TRBJ2-2,few,TRBV5-1,TGCGCCAGCAGCTTGATCGGGGCTTCGAACACCGGGGAGCTGTTTTTT,CASSLIGASNTGELFF
TRBD2,TRBJ2-7,many,TRBV12-3/TRBV12-4,TGTGCCAGCAGCACCAGGGCTAGCGGTAGTATGTACGAGCAGTACTTC,CASSTRASGSMYEQYF
-,TRBJ2-3,-,TRBV9,TGTGCCAGCAGCGTAGATGGGTTCGGGTGGGATACGCAGTATTTT,CASSVDGFGWDTQYF
-,TRBJ2-7,few,TRBV7-8,TGTGCCAGCGGGAAGTTCGGGTACGAGCAGTACTTC,CASGKFGYEQYF
-,TRBJ2-4,-,TRBV27,TGTGCCAGCAGTCGCACCCCCTTCACGGAAAACATTCAGTACTTC,CASSRTPFTENIQYF
-,TRBJ2-7,few,TRBV4-1,TGCGCCAGCAGCCAGGAGAGCCGGGACTGGGGGAAAGTATACGAGCAGTACTTC,CASSQESRDWGKVYEQYF
-,TRBJ1-5,few,TRBV7-9,TGTGCCAGCAGCTTGACCCTGAGGGGGCCCCAGCATTTT,CASSLTLRGPQHF
-,TRBJ2-7,many,TRBV12-3/TRBV12-4,TGTGCCAGCAGTATTGCCGGGAGCTCCTACGAGCAGTACTTC,CASSIAGSSYEQYF
TRBD1,TRBJ2-5,many,TRBV15,TGTGCCACCAGCAGAAGCGACAGGGCCCAAGAGACCCAGTACTTC,CATSRSDRAQETQYF
TRBD1,TRBJ2-3,-,TRBV27,TGTGCCAGCAGCAACAGGGGTCGGACAGATACGCAGTATTTT,CASSNRGRTDTQYF
-,TRBJ1-1,-,TRBV3-1,TGTGCCAGCAGCCAAGGTCCGTATTTGAACACTGAAGCTTTCTTT,CASSQGPYLNTEAFF
TRBD2,TRBJ2-3,few,TRBV9,TGTGCCAGCAGCGGGACTAGCGGGGGTTCTGTAGATACGCAGTATTTT,CASSGTSGGSVDTQYF
-,TRBJ1-2,-,TRBV4-1,TGCGCCAGCAGCCAAGAACGGGCGGGGACCCATGGCTACACCTTC,CASSQERAGTHGYTF
-,TRBJ2-7,many,TRBV5-1,TGCGCCAGCAGCTTGAAAGGGGACGGAGACTCCTACGAGCAGTACTTC,CASSLKGDGDSYEQYF
TRBD1,TRBJ1-2,many,TRBV12-3/TRBV12-4,TGTGCCAGCAATGCAGGGGGCAACTATGGCTACACCTTC,CASNAGGNYGYTF
-,TRBJ1-5,-,TRBV6-5,TGTGCCAGCAGTTACCGCAATAGCAATCAGCCCCAGCATTTT,CASSYRNSNQPQHF
TRBD1,TRBJ2-7,-,TRBV15,TGTGCCACCAGCATAAAGGACAGGGGGGAGCAGTACTTC,CATSIKDRGEQYF
-,TRBJ1-5,many,TRBV12-3/TRBV12-4,TGTGCCAGCAGTTGGGGGTTTTCCAATCAGCCCCAGCATTTT,CASSWGFSNQPQHF
-,TRBJ2-3,few,TRBV29-1,TGCAGCGTCCAGGGGAGAAGTACAGATACGCAGTATTTT,CSVQGRSTDTQYF
TRBD2,TRBJ2-1,few,TRBV7-9,TGTGCCAGCAGGAGCGCTAGCGGGAGCAATGAGCAGTTCTTC,CASRSASGSNEQFF
TRBD2,TRBJ2-3,-,TRBV20-1,TGCAGTGCTCCCCCCACCGAGACTAGCGGGACTAGCACAGATACGCAGTATTTT,CSAPPTETSGTSTDTQYF
-,TRBJ2-2,-,TRBV29-1,TGCAGCGTTGAAGTAGGGAAAACAGGCACCGGGGAGCTGTTTTTT,CSVEVGKTGTGELFF
TRBD2,TRBJ2-2,-,TRBV7-2,TGTGCCAGCAGCCCCCCTTTCGGGGGGACCGGGGAGCTGTTTTTT,CASSPPFGGTGELFF
-,TRBJ2-5,few,TRBV9,TGTGCCAGCAGCGCAACGGAGGCAACCCAAGAGACCCAGTACTTC,CASSATEATQETQYF
-,TRBJ2-3,few,TRBV29-1,TGCAGCGTTGAACGTCGGGTAGTAGGGGGCACAGATACGCAGTATTTT,CSVERRVVGGTDTQYF
TRBD2,TRBJ2-5,many,TRBV10-3,TGTGCCATCAGTACCAGCGGGGGAGAAGAGACCCAGTACTTC,CAISTSGGEETQYF
TRBD2,TRBJ2-1,many,TRBV6-2/TRBV6-3,TGTGCCAGCAGTTACTCGAGTATGCCGGGGACTAGCGAGAAAAGCTCCTACAATGAGCAGTTCTTC,CASSYSSMPGTSEKSSYNEQFF
-,TRBJ2-5,few,TRBV7-3,TGTGCCAGCAGCTTAATAGGCGGGGTACAGTACCAAGAGACCCAGTACTTC,CASSLIGGVQYQETQYF
-,TRBJ1-1,-,TRBV12-5,TGTGCTAGTGGTTTGGGGAAGAACACTGAAGCTTTCTTT,CASGLGKNTEAFF
-,TRBJ2-1,-,TRBV5-1,TGCGCCAGCAGCTTGGACAGGGTGGACTCCTACAATGAGCAGTTCTTC,CASSLDRVDSYNEQFF